The sequence of this T cell receptor (beta chain) was determined in a study of T cell changes during pregnancy in multiple sclerosis. The V gene lost 0 bases and the J gene lost 2 bases, with 5 bases spanning the gap. The CDR3 is made up of 13 amino acids. Germline-derived CDR1 and CDR2 are PRHDT and FYEKMQ (reference sequence). Method: immunoSEQ multiplex PCR; TCRdb's copy keeps in-frame clones and lacks some. The data hold 30,000 to 35,000 clones, with approximately 90% observed a single time. A note on this clone: A read error may be the cause here, since a much bigger clone is one base away.

The receptor's source is a female donor with multiple sclerosis, enrolled in a pregnancy study. The chain couples TRBV13 to TRBJ2-7; D gene unclear. Sequencing used CD8+ T cells from peripheral blood mononuclear cells, obtained before pregnancy. The CDR3 DNA sequence: TGTGCCAGCAGCTTAGGGGGCCCCTACGAGCAGTACTTC. Its protein product is CASSLGGPYEQYF.